The 22 T cell receptor beta chains listed next were all sequenced from one sample in a study of neoadjuvant anti-PD-1 for oral cavity cancer. Indicated time point: after neoadjuvant nivolumab, at surgical resection. Some clones are missing from TCRdb's copy, which holds only in-frame ones; the method was immunoSEQ multiplex PCR. The data contain 14,000 or so clones, 65% to 80% of them singletons. The input for sequencing was PBMCs, taken after nivolumab (anti-PD-1) treatment. The origin of the receptors is a person between 35 and 79 years old with oral cavity squamous cell carcinoma.

The rearrangement links TRBV7-8 to TRBJ2-7; D is possibly TRBD1 (5 bases). Germline lookup yields CDR1 SGHVS and CDR2 FQNEAQ. The V gene lost 5 bases and the J gene lost 2 bases, with 13 bases spanning the gap. The CDR3 sequence is 14 residues long. CDR3 nucleotides: TGTGCCAGCAGCCCCAGGGCACCCCCCTACGAGCAGTACTTC. Amino acids: CASSPRAPPYEQYF.

This chain connects TRBV6-5 to TRBJ1-5; unclear D gene. The CDR3 extends over 14 amino acids. Trimming removed 7 bases from V and 2 bases from J, with 12 bases in between. CDR1 and CDR2 (germline): MNHEY, SVGAGI. The CDR3 region has the DNA TGTGCCAGCAATTCAGACAATGGCAATCAGCCCCAGCATTTT. The encoded protein is CASNSDNGNQPQHF.

This chain connects TRBV7-9 to TRBJ2-5, with 10 bases aligning to TRBD1. This CDR3 has 14 residues. Germline assignment: CDR1 SEHNR and CDR2 FQNEAQ (reference sequence). Trimming removed 5 bases from V and 4 bases from J; junction bases left unmatched: 4. CDR3 protein: CASSARTGGETQYF. CDR3 DNA: TGTGCCAGCAGCGCGAGGACAGGGGGAGAGACCCAGTACTTC.

This clone showed up just a few times. The chain combines TRBV4-2 with TRBJ2-7; D gene ambiguous. The CDR3 covers 16 residues. The V gene lost 4 bases and the J gene lost 0 bases, with 16 bases spanning the gap. CDR1 is LGHNA and CDR2 is YNFKEQ in the germline V gene. The CDR3 here is CASSRIDSRSSYEQYF. CDR3 DNA sequence: TGTGCCAGCAGCCGGATAGACTCGCGAAGCTCCTACGAGCAGTACTTC.

The chain is built from TRBV2 and TRBJ1-3, with D possibly being TRBD1 (5 bases). Germline assignment: CDR1 SNHLY and CDR2 FYNNEI. The V gene lost 5 bases and the J gene lost 0 bases, with 14 bases spanning the gap. CDR3 length equals 16 residues. CDR3 nucleotide sequence: TGTGCCAGCAGTTGGGGACGAGGCGTCTCTGGAAACACCATATATTTT. Residues: CASSWGRGVSGNTIYF.

This rearrangement joins TRBV6-4 to TRBJ2-3; D uncertain. The CDR3 totals 15 residues. The ends were cut back, 0 bases at V and 2 bases at J, with 9 bases in the middle. CDR1 is MRHNA, CDR2 SNTAGT, per germline. This CDR3 reads CASSDSIGITDTQYF. DNA of the CDR3: TGTGCCAGCAGTGACTCAATAGGAATCACAGATACGCAGTATTTT.

The chain employs TRBV4-2 and TRBJ1-2, with D maybe TRBD1 (5 bases). The CDR3 runs to 15 residues. The V and J ends lost 0 bases and 6 bases respectively, with 14 bases between them. Germline CDR1 reads LGHNA; CDR2 reads YNFKEQ. The CDR3 region is CASSQDLRAGNGYTF. CDR3 in DNA: TGTGCCAGCAGCCAAGATCTTAGGGCAGGGAATGGCTACACCTTC.

J is TRBJ2-3 and V is TRBV11-2, with 7 bases identical to TRBD2. The CDR3 is 14 amino acids. V lost 5 bases, J lost 9 bases, and 11 bases stayed unmatched. Germline V gives CDR1 SGHAT, CDR2 FQNNGV. CDR3 sequence reads: CASSLRAWEGTQYF. CDR3 nucleotide sequence: TGTGCCAGCAGCCTCCGAGCGTGGGAGGGAACGCAGTATTTT.

The V gene is TRBV4-1, the J gene TRBJ2-7; D is unclear. Per germline, CDR1 MGHRA and CDR2 YSYEKL. V lost 2 bases and J lost 5, with 16 bases in between. The CDR3 extends over 15 amino acids. CDR3 sequence: CASSQTELMRNEQYF. CDR3 DNA: TGCGCCAGCAGCCAAACGGAACTCATGCGCAACGAGCAGTACTTC.

V is TRBV5-5 and J is TRBJ2-5, with D hard to call. This CDR3 has 14 amino acids. Germline V gene data show CDR1 as SGHKS and CDR2 as YYEKEE (reference sequence). Trimming cost V 2 bases and J 0 bases, with 8 bases left between them. CDR3 sequence: CASSLQQHQETQYF. The DNA of the CDR3 is TGTGCCAGCAGCTTACAACAGCACCAAGAGACCCAGTACTTC.

This clone was detected only a few times. The chain employs TRBV7-2 and TRBJ2-7; 7 bases match TRBD1. In germline, CDR1 is SGHTA, CDR2 FQGNSA. V shed 2 bases and J 0 bases; nucleotides not matched to a gene: 4. This CDR3 region has 15 residues. CDR3 DNA: TGTGCCAGCAGCTTACTGGCAGGGGGCTCCTACGAGCAGTACTTC. This sequence encodes CASSLLAGGSYEQYF.

This chain joins TRBV11-2 and TRBJ2-7; 12 positions agree with TRBD2. The CDR3 runs 15 residues. Germline loops: CDR1 SGHAT, CDR2 FQNNGV. The V gene end was trimmed by 3 bases and the J gene end by 4 bases; junction bases not matched to a gene: 4. The CDR3 DNA sequence: TGTGCCAGCAGCTTGACTAGCGGGGGTACGTACGAGCAGTACTTC. This translates into CASSLTSGGTYEQYF.

The chain combines TRBV6-5 with TRBJ2-7; 8 bases line up with TRBD2. CDR3 size: 14 residues. The V gene end was trimmed by 2 bases and the J gene end by 4 bases; junction bases not matched to a gene: 4. CDR1 is MNHEY, CDR2 SVGAGI, per germline. The DNA of the CDR3 is TGTGCCAGCAGTTACGGGAGCGGGGGTTACGAGCAGTACTTC. Residues: CASSYGSGGYEQYF.

The chain couples TRBV5-1 to TRBJ2-2, with D possibly called TRBD1 or TRBD2 (7 bases each). The V end was cut by 0 bases, the J end by 5 bases, with 23 bases between. Germline assignment: CDR1 SGHRS and CDR2 YFSETQ. The CDR3 contains 19 residues. The CDR3 here is CASSLGLATTRGETGELFF. The CDR3 nucleotides read TGCGCCAGCAGCTTGGGACTAGCAACGACCAGGGGGGAGACCGGGGAGCTGTTTTTT. Full variable domain (outside the CDR3, taken from reference TRBV5-1 and TRBJ2-2): KAGVTQTPRYLIKTRGQQVTLSCSPISGHRSVSWYQQTPGQGLQFLFEYFSETQRNKGNFPGRFSGRQFSNSRSEMNVSTLELGDSALYLCASSLGLATTRGETGELFFGEGSRLTVL.

This chain joins TRBV15 and TRBJ2-7, with 7 bases aligning to TRBD1. Trimming removed 0 bases from V and 0 bases from J; junction bases left unmatched: 5. CDR3 size: 16 residues. Germline V lookup: CDR1 LNHNV, CDR2 YYDKDF (reference sequence). In DNA form, the CDR3 reads TGTGCCACCAGCAGAGAGAGGACAGGCAGCTCCTACGAGCAGTACTTC. Protein product: CATSRERTGSSYEQYF.

The chain employs TRBV25-1 and TRBJ2-5; 7 nucleotides align to TRBD2. J lost 0 bases, V lost 6 bases, and 7 bases had no gene match. Germline values: CDR1 MGHDK, CDR2 SYGVNS. This CDR3 comprises 15 residues. The CDR3 DNA reads as TGTGCCAGCAGCTCGGGGGAGGGAGACCAAGAGACCCAGTACTTC. Translation gives CASSSGEGDQETQYF.

This clone was observed a few times. The chain uses TRBV7-9 and TRBJ1-5; 10 nucleotides match TRBD1. The CDR3 runs 15 residues. CDR1 is SEHNR and CDR2 is FQNEAQ in the germline V gene (reference sequence). The ends lost 5 bases at V and 10 bases at J; junction bases unmatched: 11. Here the CDR3 reads CASSQGQGPAQPQHF. The CDR3 DNA follows: TGTGCCAGCAGCCAGGGACAGGGGCCCGCTCAACCCCAGCATTTT.

This CDR3 is CASSLGGQRETQYF. CDR3 bases: TGCGCCAGCAGCTTGGGGGGACAGAGGGAGACCCAGTACTTC. The V gene is TRBV5-1, the J gene TRBJ2-5; 7 positions agree with TRBD1. V lost 0 bases to trimming and J lost 5 bases; unmatched junction nucleotides: 4. The CDR3 has 14 amino acids. The germline V gene has CDR1 SGHRS and CDR2 YFSETQ.

The chain recombines TRBV7-6 with TRBJ2-7; D perhaps matches TRBD2 (5 bases). With 1 base removed from V and 3 bases from J, the gap between germline ends came to 16 bases. Germline CDR1 and CDR2: SGHVS and FNYEAQ. This CDR3 is 16 amino acids long. CDR3 loop: CASSLEGWASSYEQYF. The CDR3 DNA sequence: TGTGCCAGCAGCTTAGAAGGGTGGGCTAGCAGCTACGAGCAGTACTTC.

This clone was seen a handful of times. This chain uses TRBV28 with TRBJ1-2; perhaps TRBD1 as D (5 bases). V gave up 6 bases and J gave up 8 bases, with 13 bases separating them. The CDR3 runs 12 residues. Per germline, CDR1 MDHEN and CDR2 SYDVKM. CDR3 protein: CASSFRGRGYTF. In DNA, the CDR3 is TGTGCCAGCAGCTTCCGGGGCAGAGGCTACACCTTC.

This chain joins TRBV5-4 and TRBJ2-5; 7 positions agree with TRBD1. Germline V gives CDR1 SGHNT, CDR2 YYREEE (reference sequence). The CDR3 runs 14 residues. V lost 4 bases and J lost 8; bases outside the gene matches: 11. This CDR3 is CASSNRDSSGTQYF. CDR3 DNA: TGTGCCAGCAGCAACCGGGACAGCTCTGGTACCCAGTACTTC. Full variable domain (missing parts from reference TRBV5-4 and TRBJ2-5): ETGVTQSPTHLIKTRGQQVTLRCSSQSGHNTVSWYQQALGQGPQFIFQYYREEENGRGNFPPRFSGLQFPNYSSELNVNALELDDSALYLCASSNRDSSGTQYFGPGTRLLVL.

This chain uses TRBV2 with TRBJ2-1; TRBD2 agrees at 8 bases. The CDR3 sequence is 14 residues long. J was trimmed by 8 bases and V by 10 bases; bases with no gene match: 13. Germline CDR1 and CDR2: SNHLY and FYNNEI. CDR3 sequence reads: CANTPPGTRYEQFF. In DNA form, the CDR3 reads TGTGCCAATACCCCACCCGGGACTAGGTATGAGCAGTTCTTC.